This TCR beta chain came from a study of early T cells in non-severe SARS-CoV-2 infection. In germline, CDR1 is SGHVS, CDR2 FNYEAQ. CDR3 length: 16 residues. The J segment lost 4 bases and the V segment lost 6 bases, leaving 6 bases of the junction unmatched. In this sample, this clonotype turned up a few times. cDNA molecules, individually, were tagged with unique molecular identifiers. MiXCR was run by TCRdb on the 5' RACE reads, yielding one entry per CDR3 protein. Of about 64,000 distinct CDR3 sequences listed, around 11% were seen once; the top ten hold 2.9%. Here the sequenced sample was whole blood, taken at baseline. The clonotype comes from an adult who was a healthcare worker with PCR-confirmed SARS-CoV-2 infection or an uninfected control (not recorded which). The chain combines TRBV7-6 with TRBJ2-1, with 13 positions matching TRBD2. CDR3 in DNA: TGTGCCAGCAGGCCGACTAGCGGGGGGCGTTACAATGAGCAGTTCTTC. Translation gives CASRPTSGGRYNEQFF.